This TCR beta chain was identified during a study of PD-1 blockade in classical Hodgkin lymphoma. The CDR3 covers 12 residues. The V end lost 5 bases, the J end lost 4 bases, and 9 bases lay between the germline ends. Germline V gene data show CDR1 as SEHNR and CDR2 as FQNEAQ (reference sequence). Documented time point: cycle 4 day 1 (C4D1), after six to seven weeks of nivolumab. Each patient relapsed following autologous stem cell transplantation, and prior brentuximab vedotin exposure differed. This table comes from immunoSEQ multiplex PCR, and its TCRdb copy is limited to in-frame clones, with some not included. Counted here are roughly 27,000 clones, over 55% occurring once; the ten biggest clones make up less than 4.5%.

Material: peripheral blood mononuclear cells (PBMCs), obtained before the fourth cycle of nivolumab. The chain joins TRBV7-9 to TRBJ2-7; tentative D call: TRBD1 (6 bases). This TCR derives from a human donor with classical Hodgkin lymphoma. This CDR3 reads CASSGRGYEQYF. CDR3 DNA sequence: TGTGCCAGCAGCGGAAGGGGGTACGAGCAGTACTTC.